The clone carrying this T cell receptor beta chain was detected only a few times. No antigen is known for it. Then a second PCR, running roughly 6 to 12 cycles, was carried out with a sample-barcoded 5' primer and a J-beta primer mix. Every sample produced at least 2.5 million CDR3-containing paired-end reads. TCRdb called the 5' RACE reads again in MiXCR, with one record for every CDR3 protein. Counted here are about 1.6 million distinct CDR3 sequences, about 35% occurring once; the ten biggest clones make up over 9%. The data belong to a study of blood T cells in healthy people across ages. Germline CDR1 and CDR2: SEHNR and FQNEAQ (reference sequence). The CDR3 covers 11 residues. V shed 5 bases and J shed 13 bases, with 12 bases lying between them. The study drew donors from healthy Caucasian individuals in Russia aged about 6 to 90. Isolation recovered at least 6 million PBMCs from every sample.

Study-wide findings and caveats: There were more naive CD4+ cells and higher diversity in long-lived donors than in aged donors.

Sequences were obtained from blood. The TCR comes from a woman younger than 45 in good health. The chain joins TRBV7-9 to TRBJ2-1; D gene ambiguous. The CDR3 region is CASSENLSQFF. CDR3 bases: TGTGCCAGCAGCGAAAACCTAAGTCAGTTCTTC.